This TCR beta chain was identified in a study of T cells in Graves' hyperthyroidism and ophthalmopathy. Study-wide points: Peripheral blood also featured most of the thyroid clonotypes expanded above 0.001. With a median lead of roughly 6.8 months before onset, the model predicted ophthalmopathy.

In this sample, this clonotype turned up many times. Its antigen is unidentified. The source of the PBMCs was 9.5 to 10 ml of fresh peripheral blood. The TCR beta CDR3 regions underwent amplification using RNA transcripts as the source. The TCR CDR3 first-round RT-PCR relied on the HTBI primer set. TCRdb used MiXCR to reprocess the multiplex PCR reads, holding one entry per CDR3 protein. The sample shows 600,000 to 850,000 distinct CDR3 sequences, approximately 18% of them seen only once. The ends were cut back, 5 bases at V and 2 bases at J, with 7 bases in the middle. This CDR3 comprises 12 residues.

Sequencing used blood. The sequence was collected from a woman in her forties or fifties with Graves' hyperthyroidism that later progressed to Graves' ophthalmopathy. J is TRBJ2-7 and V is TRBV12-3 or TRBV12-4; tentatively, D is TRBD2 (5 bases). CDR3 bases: TGTGCCAGCAGTCGGGGAACCTACGAGCAGTACTTC. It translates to CASSRGTYEQYF.